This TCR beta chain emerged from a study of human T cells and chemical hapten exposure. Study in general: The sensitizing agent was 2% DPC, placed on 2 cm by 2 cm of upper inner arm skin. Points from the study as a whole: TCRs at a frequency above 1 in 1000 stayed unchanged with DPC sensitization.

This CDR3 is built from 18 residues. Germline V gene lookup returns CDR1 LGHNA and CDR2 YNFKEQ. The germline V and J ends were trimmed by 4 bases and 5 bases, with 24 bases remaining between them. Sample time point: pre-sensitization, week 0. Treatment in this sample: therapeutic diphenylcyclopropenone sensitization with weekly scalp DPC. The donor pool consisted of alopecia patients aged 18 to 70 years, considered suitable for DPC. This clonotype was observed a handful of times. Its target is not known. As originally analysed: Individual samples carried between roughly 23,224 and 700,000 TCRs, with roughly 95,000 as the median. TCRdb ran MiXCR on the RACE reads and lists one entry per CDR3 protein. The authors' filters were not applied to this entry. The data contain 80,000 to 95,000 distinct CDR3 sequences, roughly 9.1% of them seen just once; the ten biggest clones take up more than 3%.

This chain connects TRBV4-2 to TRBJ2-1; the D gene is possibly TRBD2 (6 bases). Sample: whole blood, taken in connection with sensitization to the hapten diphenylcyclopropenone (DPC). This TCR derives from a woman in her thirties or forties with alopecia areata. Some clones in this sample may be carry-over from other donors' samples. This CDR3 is CASSRDPRDSALDNEQFF. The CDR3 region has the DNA TGTGCCAGCAGCCGCGACCCGCGGGACTCAGCGCTGGACAATGAGCAGTTCTTC.